This T cell receptor (beta chain) was sequenced in a study of siplizumab effects on memory and regulatory T cells. Trimming left V 1 base short and J 1 base short, with 10 bases between. The CDR3 has 15 residues. The V gene's germline CDR1 is SGDLS and CDR2 YYNGEE. Method: immunoSEQ multiplex PCR; TCRdb's copy keeps in-frame clones and lacks some. The data contain under 130,000 clones, roughly 91% of them singletons. Input material: CD4+ T cells sorted from blood. The receptor was derived from a human donor in good health. The V call is TRBV9, the J call TRBJ2-3; maybe TRBD2 (5 bases). In DNA form, the CDR3 reads TGTGCCAGCAGCGTATCGGGAATCCGCACAGATACGCAGTATTTT. Its translation is CASSVSGIRTDTQYF.